This T cell receptor (beta chain) emerged from a study of T-cell memory formation after mild COVID-19. TCRdb used MiXCR to reprocess the 5' RACE reads, holding one entry per CDR3 protein. The sample has approximately 570,000 distinct CDR3 sequences, over 15% seen once; the top ten hold 12%. The germline CDR1 and CDR2 sequences are SNHLY and FYNNEI. V lost 0 bases and J lost 5, with 18 bases in between. This CDR3 contains 17 residues. The chain recombines TRBV2 with TRBJ2-3, with D possibly TRBD2 on 7 matching bases. This TCR derives from an adult woman who had mild COVID-19 (a few samples of this study predate the infection). Cell type and time point are not known. The sequencing input was PBMCs or a T cell subset sorted from them (not recorded which). The CDR3 is CASSEAGADIAGDTQYF. CDR3 nucleotides: TGTGCCAGCAGTGAAGCGGGGGCGGATATAGCGGGAGATACGCAGTATTTT.